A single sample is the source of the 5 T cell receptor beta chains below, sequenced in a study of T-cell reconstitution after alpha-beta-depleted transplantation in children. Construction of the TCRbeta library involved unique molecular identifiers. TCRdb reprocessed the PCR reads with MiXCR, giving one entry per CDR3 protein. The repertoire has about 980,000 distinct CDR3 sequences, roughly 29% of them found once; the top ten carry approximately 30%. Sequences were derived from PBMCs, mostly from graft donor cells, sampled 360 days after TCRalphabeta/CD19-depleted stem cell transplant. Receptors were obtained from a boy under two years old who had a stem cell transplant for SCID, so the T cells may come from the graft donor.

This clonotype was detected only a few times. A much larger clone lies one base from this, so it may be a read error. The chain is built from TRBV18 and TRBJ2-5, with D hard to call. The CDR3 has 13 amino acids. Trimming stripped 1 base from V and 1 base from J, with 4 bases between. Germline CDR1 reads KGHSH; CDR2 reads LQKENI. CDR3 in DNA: TGTGCCAGCTCACCACGGGCCCAAGAGACCCAGTACTTC. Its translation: CASSPRAQETQYF.

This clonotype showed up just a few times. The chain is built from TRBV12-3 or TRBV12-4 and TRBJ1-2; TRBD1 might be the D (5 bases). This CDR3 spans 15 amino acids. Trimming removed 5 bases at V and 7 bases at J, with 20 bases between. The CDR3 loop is CASSLNPTARGGYTF. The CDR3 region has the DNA TGTGCCAGCAGTCTTAATCCGACAGCCCGGGGTGGCTACACCTTC.

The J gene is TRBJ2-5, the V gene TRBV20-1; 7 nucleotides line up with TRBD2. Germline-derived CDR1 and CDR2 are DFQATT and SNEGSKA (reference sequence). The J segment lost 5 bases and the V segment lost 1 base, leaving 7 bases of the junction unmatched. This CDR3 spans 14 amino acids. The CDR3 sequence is CSARAPAGGETQYF. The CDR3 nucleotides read TGCAGTGCTAGAGCTCCGGCCGGGGGGGAGACCCAGTACTTC.

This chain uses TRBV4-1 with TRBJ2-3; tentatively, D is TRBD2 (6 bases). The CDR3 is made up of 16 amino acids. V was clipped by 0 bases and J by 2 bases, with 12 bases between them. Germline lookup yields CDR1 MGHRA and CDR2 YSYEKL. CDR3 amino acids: CASSQEYREVTDTQYF. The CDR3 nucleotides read TGCGCCAGCAGCCAAGAATATAGGGAGGTCACAGATACGCAGTATTTT.

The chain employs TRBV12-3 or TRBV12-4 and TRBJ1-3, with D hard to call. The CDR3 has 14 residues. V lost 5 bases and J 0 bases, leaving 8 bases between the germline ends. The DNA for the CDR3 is TGTGCCAGCAGTGGACTCCTCTCTGGAAACACCATATATTTT. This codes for CASSGLLSGNTIYF.